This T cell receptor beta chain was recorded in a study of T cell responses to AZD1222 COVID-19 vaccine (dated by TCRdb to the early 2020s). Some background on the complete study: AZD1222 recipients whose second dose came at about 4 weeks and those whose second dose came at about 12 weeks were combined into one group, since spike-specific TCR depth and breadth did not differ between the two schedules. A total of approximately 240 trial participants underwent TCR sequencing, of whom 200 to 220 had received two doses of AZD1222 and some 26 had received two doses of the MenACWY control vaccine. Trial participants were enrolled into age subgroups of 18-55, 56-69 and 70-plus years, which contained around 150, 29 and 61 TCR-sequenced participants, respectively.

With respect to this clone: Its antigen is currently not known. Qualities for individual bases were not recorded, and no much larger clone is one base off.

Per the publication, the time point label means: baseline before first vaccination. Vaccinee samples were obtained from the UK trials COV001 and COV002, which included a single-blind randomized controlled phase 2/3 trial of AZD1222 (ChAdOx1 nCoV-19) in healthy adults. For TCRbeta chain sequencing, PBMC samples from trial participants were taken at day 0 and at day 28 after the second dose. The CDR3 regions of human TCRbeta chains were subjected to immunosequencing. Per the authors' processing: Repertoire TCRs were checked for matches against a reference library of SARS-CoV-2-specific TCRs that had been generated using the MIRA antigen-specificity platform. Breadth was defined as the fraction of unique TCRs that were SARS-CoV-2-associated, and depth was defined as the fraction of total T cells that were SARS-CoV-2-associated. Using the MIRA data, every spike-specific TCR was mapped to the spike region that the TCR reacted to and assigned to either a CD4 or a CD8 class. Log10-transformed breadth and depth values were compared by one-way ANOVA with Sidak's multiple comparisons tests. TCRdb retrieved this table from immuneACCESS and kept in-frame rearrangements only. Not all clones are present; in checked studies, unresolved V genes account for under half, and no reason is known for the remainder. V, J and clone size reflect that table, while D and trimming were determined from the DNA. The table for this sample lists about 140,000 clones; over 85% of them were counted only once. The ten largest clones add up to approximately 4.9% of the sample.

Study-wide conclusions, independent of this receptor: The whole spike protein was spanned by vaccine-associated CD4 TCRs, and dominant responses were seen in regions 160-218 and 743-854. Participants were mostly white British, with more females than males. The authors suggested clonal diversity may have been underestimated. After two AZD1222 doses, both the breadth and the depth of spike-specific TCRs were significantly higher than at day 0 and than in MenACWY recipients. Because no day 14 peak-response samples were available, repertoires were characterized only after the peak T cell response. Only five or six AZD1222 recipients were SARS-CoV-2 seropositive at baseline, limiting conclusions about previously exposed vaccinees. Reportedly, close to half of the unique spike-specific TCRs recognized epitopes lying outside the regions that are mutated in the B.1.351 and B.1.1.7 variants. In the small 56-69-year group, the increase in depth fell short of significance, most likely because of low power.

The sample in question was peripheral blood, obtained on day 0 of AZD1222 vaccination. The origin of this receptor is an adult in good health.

CDR3 protein: CASSQAGSTEAFF. The sequenced DNA is TGCGCCAGCAGCCAAGCCGGGTCCACTGAAGCTTTCTTT. Here the chain combines TRBV4-1 and TRBJ1-1; no D gene call is confident. Via the germline V gene, CDR1 is MGHRA and CDR2 YSYEKL. V sheds 1 base and J sheds 4 bases, leaving 7 bases between their ends. The CDR3 runs 13 amino acids, cysteine and phenylalanine included. Kept here is only the CDR3 DNA, which spans 39 bases and is read in frame from base 1.